This note documents a single T cell receptor (beta chain) sequence. Its antigen is undetermined. V lost 3 bases, J lost 4 bases, and 4 bases stayed unmatched. The CDR3 covers 16 residues. Germline V lookup: CDR1 MGHRA, CDR2 YSYEKL. Libraries were prepared by immunoSEQ multiplex PCR; TCRdb keeps only in-frame clonotypes and omits some of them. The sample shows fewer than 95,000 clones, approximately 92% of them seen only once. The data are from a study of graft-versus-host responses after intestinal transplantation. Study at large: Uniformly, recipients were administered anti-thymocyte globulin induction with subsequent tacrolimus and steroids for roughly three years.

Study-level results: GvH clones were identified in recipient marrow, with some first appearing in ileum or blood.

The specimen comprised unstimulated CD8+ T cells sorted from spleen or lymph node cells, sampled before intestinal transplant. The source is a human donor who received an intestinal transplant. The J gene is TRBJ2-2, the V gene TRBV4-1, with 11 bases matching TRBD1. The CDR3 DNA reads TGCGCCAGCAGCCATGGACAGGGGGCTCGCACCGGGGAGCTGTTTTTT. Translating gives CASSHGQGARTGELFF.